The 3 T cell receptor beta chains below were found in one sample sequenced in a study of cytomegalovirus exposure and HLA in healthy donors. Method: immunoSEQ multiplex PCR; TCRdb's copy keeps in-frame clones and lacks some. The table lists about 110,000 clones, 95% of them singletons, with 0.67% in the top ten. Material: PBMCs. Receptors were obtained from a woman under 30 in good health and CMV-seronegative.

In this sample, this clone turned up once. This chain connects TRBV11-3 to TRBJ1-1; 7 bases are a match to TRBD1. Germline V lookup: CDR1 SGHNT, CDR2 YENEEA. The V and J ends lost 5 bases and 3 bases, in that order; junction bases with no gene match: 3. The CDR3 length is 13 residues. DNA of the CDR3: TGTGCCAGCAGCGCGGGACAGCACACTGAAGCTTTCTTT. This sequence encodes CASSAGQHTEAFF.

V and J are TRBV18 and TRBJ1-2, with D unclear. Trimming left V 3 bases short and J 0 bases short, with 5 bases between. CDR1 is KGHSH and CDR2 is LQKENI in the germline V gene. This CDR3 has 13 amino acids. Here the CDR3 reads CASSPPANYGYTF. In DNA form, the CDR3 reads TGTGCCAGCTCACCGCCAGCTAACTATGGCTACACCTTC.

The DNA of the CDR3 is TGTGCCGTATACCCGGGGGGACAGGGCTCCGGGGAGCTGTTTTTT. This codes for CAVYPGGQGSGELFF. V is TRBV28 and J is TRBJ2-2, with TRBD1 matching over 9 bases. CDR1 is MDHEN and CDR2 is SYDVKM in the germline V gene. The CDR3 has 15 residues. Unmatched junction bases numbered 13, after V lost 11 bases and J lost 6 bases.